This entry is about one TCR beta chain. TCRdb keeps only in-frame clones here, not all; method: immunoSEQ multiplex PCR. The table includes 160,000 or so clones, roughly 95% detected once. These data originate in a study of control samples from healthy donors and cancer patients. Germline CDR1 and CDR2: MGHRA and YSYEKL. The CDR3 covers 16 residues. Trimming took off 0 bases at V and 4 bases at J, with 12 bases between the two ends. This sequence originates from a woman aged 30 to 39 in good health. Sequencing used blood. V and J are TRBV4-1 and TRBJ2-2, with no clear D. CDR3 amino acids: CASSQDQIGATGELFF. The CDR3 coding sequence is TGCGCCAGCAGCCAAGATCAGATTGGAGCCACCGGGGAGCTGTTTTTT.